This TCR beta chain was recorded in a study of tumour-infiltrating T cells in Burkitt lymphoma. Study-wide background: The Burkitt lymphoma cohort spanned all epidemiological subtypes. Repertoire clonality predicted overall and progression-free survival. Points from the study as a whole: Many Burkitt lymphoma patients shared several public clonotypes.

Libraries were prepared by immunoSEQ multiplex PCR; TCRdb keeps only in-frame clonotypes and omits some of them. The data hold about 3,700 clones, with over 15% observed a single time. Comments on this clone: Its matching antigen is unknown.

The CDR3 spans 17 residues. Germline values: CDR1 SGHVS, CDR2 FQNEAQ. V was clipped by 1 base and J by 2 bases, with 16 bases between them. The sequence was obtained from a human donor with Burkitt lymphoma. This chain uses TRBV7-8 with TRBJ2-3; TRBD2 is a possible D gene (7 bases). The specimen was tumor tissue. This CDR3 is CASSLGGGGMYTDTQYF. Written as DNA, the CDR3 is TGTGCCAGCAGCTTAGGGGGAGGGGGGATGTACACAGATACGCAGTATTTT.